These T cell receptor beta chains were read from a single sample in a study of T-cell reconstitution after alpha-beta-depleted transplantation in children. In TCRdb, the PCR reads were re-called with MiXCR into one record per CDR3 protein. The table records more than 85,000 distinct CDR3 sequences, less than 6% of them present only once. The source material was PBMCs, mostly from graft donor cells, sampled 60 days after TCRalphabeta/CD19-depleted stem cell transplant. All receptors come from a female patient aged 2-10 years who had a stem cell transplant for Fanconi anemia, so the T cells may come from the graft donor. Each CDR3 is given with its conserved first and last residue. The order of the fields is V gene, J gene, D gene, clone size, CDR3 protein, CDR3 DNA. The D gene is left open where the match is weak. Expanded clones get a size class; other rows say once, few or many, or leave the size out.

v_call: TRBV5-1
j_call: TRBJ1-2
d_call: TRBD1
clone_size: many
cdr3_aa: CASSRQGSNYGYTF
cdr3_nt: TGCGCCAGCAGCCGACAGGGGTCTAACTATGGCTACACCTTC

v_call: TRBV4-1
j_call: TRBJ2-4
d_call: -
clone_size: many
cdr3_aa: CASRQFPTGSKPLLAKNIQYF
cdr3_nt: TGCGCCAGCAGGCAATTCCCAACAGGGTCCAAACCCCTGTTAGCCAAAAACATTCAGTACTTC

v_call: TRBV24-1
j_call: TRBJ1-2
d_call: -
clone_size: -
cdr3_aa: CATSDAYYGYTF
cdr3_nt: TGTGCCACCAGTGATGCCTACTATGGCTACACCTTC

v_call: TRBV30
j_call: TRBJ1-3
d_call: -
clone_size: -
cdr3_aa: CAFTVTFGNTIYF
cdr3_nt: TGTGCCTTTACGGTAACCTTTGGAAACACCATATATTTT

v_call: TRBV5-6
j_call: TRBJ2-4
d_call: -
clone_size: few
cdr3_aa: CASSSQERVKNIQYF
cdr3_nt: TGTGCCAGCAGCTCGCAGGAGCGGGTCAAAAACATTCAGTACTTC

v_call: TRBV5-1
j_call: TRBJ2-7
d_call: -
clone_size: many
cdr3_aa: CASSLVAATYEQYF
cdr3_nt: TGCGCCAGCAGCTTGGTTGCGGCTACCTACGAGCAGTACTTC

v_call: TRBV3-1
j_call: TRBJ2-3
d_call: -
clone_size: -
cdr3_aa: CASSQAGPKSTDTQYF
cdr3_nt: TGTGCCAGCAGCCAGGCGGGACCCAAGAGCACAGATACGCAGTATTTT

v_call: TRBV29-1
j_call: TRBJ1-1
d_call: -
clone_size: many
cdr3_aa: CSVVPGGGRNTEAFF
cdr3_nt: TGCAGCGTTGTACCGGGAGGAGGGCGGAACACTGAAGCTTTCTTT

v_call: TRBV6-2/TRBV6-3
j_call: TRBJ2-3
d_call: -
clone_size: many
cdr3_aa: CASSRGTDTQYF
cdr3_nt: TGTGCCAGCAGCCGCGGCACAGATACGCAGTATTTT

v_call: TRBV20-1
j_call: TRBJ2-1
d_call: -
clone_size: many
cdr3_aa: CSARLNNEQFF
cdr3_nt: TGCAGTGCTAGACTCAACAATGAGCAGTTCTTC

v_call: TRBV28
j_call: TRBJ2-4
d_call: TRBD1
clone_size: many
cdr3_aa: CASSYRTGGGKNIQYF
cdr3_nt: TGTGCCAGCAGTTATCGGACAGGGGGCGGCAAAAACATTCAGTACTTC

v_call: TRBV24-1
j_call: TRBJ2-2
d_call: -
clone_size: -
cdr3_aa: CAFCLSPLALVTGELFF
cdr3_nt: TGTGCCTTCTGTTTATCCCCTCTAGCGCTCGTCACCGGGGAGCTGTTTTTT

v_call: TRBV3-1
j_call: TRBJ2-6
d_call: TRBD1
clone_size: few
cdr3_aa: CASSQTTGAGANVLTF
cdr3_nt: TGTGCCAGCAGCCAAACAACAGGGGCTGGGGCCAACGTCCTGACTTTC

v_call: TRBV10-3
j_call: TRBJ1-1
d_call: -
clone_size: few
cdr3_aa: CAISESGWVEGWTEAFF
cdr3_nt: TGTGCCATCAGTGAGTCGGGGTGGGTAGAGGGATGGACTGAAGCTTTCTTT

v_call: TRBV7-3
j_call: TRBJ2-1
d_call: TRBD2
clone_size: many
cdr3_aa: CASSATGTSGGEQFF
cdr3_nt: TGTGCCAGCAGCGCGACCGGGACTAGCGGGGGGGAGCAGTTCTTC

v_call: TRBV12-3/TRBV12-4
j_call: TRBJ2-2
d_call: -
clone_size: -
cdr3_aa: CASSFGGRGTGELFF
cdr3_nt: TGTGCCAGCAGTTTTGGGGGGCGGGGCACCGGGGAGCTGTTTTTT

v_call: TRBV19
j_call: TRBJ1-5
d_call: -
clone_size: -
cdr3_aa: CASSMGLYQPQHF
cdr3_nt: TGTGCCAGTAGTATGGGACTATATCAGCCCCAGCATTTT

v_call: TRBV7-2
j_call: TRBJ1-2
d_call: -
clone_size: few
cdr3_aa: CASSFGREDGYTF
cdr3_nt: TGTGCCAGCAGCTTCGGGCGAGAAGATGGCTACACCTTC

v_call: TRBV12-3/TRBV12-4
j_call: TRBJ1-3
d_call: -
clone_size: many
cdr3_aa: CASSLLLSGNTIYF
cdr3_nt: TGTGCCAGCAGTTTACTCCTCTCTGGAAACACCATATATTTT

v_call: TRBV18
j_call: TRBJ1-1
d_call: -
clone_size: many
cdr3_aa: CASSPPLPLNTEAFF
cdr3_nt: TGTGCCAGCTCACCACCGCTCCCGCTGAACACTGAAGCTTTCTTT

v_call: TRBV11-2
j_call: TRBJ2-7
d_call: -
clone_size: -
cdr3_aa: CASSLVPSPYEQYF
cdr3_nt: TGTGCCAGCAGCTTAGTCCCTAGCCCTTACGAGCAGTACTTC

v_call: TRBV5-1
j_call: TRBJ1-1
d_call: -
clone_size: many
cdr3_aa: CASSYPRGLNTEAFF
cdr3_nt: TGCGCCAGCAGCTACCCGCGGGGGTTGAACACTGAAGCTTTCTTT

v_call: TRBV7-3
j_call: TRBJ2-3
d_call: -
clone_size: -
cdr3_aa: CASSLAPDHSTDTQYF
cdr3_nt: TGTGCCAGCAGCTTAGCCCCGGACCATAGCACAGATACGCAGTATTTT

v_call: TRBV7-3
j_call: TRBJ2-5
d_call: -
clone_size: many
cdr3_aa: CASSLTQDGTQYF
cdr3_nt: TGTGCCAGCAGCTTAACACAGGACGGGACCCAGTACTTC

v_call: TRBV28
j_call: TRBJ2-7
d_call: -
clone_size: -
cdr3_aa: CASSGAYEQYF
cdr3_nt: TGTGCCAGCAGTGGAGCCTACGAGCAGTACTTC

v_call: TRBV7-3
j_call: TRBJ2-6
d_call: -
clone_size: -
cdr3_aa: CASSLNSGANVLTF
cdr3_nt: TGTGCCAGCAGCTTAAACTCTGGGGCCAACGTCCTGACTTTC

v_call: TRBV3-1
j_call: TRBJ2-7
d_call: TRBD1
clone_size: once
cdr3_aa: CASSHHTGGVDEQYF
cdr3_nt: TGTGCCAGCAGCCACCACACAGGGGGCGTCGACGAGCAGTACTTC

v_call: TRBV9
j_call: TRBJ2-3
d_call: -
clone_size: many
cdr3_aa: CASSVPSGGLIADTQYF
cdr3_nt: TGTGCCAGCAGTGTCCCCAGCGGTGGGCTGATCGCAGATACGCAGTATTTT

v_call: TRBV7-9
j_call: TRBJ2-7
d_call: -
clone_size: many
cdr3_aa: CASSSGWDPPTPYEQYF
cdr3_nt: TGTGCCAGCAGCTCCGGCTGGGACCCACCGACACCCTACGAGCAGTACTTC

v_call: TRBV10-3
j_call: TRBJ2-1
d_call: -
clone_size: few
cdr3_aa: CAISEPSPYNEQFF
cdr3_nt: TGTGCCATCAGTGAGCCGTCCCCCTACAATGAGCAGTTCTTC

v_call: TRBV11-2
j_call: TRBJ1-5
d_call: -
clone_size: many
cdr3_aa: CASSLDSVYQPQHF
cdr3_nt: TGTGCCAGCAGCTTAGACAGCGTCTATCAGCCCCAGCATTTT

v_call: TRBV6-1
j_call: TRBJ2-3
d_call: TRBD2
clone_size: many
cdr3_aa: CASRDPSGSTDTQYF
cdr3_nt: TGTGCCAGCAGGGACCCTAGCGGTAGCACAGATACGCAGTATTTT

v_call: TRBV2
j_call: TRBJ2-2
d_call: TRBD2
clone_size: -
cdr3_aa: CASRRPSGKNGELFF
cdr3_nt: TGTGCCAGCAGACGTCCTAGCGGGAAAAACGGGGAGCTGTTTTTT

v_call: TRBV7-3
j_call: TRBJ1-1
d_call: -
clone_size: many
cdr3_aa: CASSRSLNTEAFF
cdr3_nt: TGTGCCAGCAGCCGCAGTCTGAACACTGAAGCTTTCTTT

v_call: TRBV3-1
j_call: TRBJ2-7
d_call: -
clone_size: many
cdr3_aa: CASSRGDEQYF
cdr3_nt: TGTGCCAGCAGCCGAGGGGACGAGCAGTACTTC

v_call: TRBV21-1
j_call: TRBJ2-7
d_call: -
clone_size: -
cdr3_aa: CASSKAGTTYEQYF
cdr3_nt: TGTGCCAGCAGCAAAGCCGGGACTACCTACGAGCAGTACTTC

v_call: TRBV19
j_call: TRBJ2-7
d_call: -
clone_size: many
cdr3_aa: CASKRSGDSLTYEQYF
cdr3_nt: TGTGCCAGTAAAAGATCGGGGGACAGCCTGACCTACGAGCAGTACTTC

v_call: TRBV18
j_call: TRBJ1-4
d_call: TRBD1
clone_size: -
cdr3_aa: CASSPAGGQGGKKLFF
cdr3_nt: TGTGCCAGCTCACCCGCAGGAGGACAGGGCGGAAAAAAACTGTTTTTT

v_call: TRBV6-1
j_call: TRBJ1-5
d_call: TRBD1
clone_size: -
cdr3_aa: CASRSQGLTWQPQHF
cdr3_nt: TGTGCCAGCAGATCACAGGGGTTGACGTGGCAGCCCCAGCATTTT

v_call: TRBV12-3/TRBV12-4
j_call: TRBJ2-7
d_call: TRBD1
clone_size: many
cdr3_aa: CASSPGTGSIYEQYF
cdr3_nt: TGTGCCAGCAGTCCCGGGACAGGGTCAATCTACGAGCAGTACTTC

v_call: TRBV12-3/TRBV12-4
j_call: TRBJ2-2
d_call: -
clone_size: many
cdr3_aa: CASSFYRQETGELFF
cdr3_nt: TGTGCCAGCAGTTTTTACAGGCAGGAGACCGGGGAGCTGTTTTTT

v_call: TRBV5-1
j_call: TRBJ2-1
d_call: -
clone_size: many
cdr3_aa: CASSLAAEQFF
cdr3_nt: TGCGCCAGCAGCCTGGCGGCTGAGCAGTTCTTC

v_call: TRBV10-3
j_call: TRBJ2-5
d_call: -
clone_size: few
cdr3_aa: CAISEGEETQYF
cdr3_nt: TGTGCCATCAGTGAAGGGGAAGAGACCCAGTACTTC

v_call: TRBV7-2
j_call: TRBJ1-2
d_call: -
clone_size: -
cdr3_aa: CASSLEAVRSRYGYTF
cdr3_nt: TGTGCCAGCAGCTTAGAAGCCGTTCGGTCTCGCTATGGCTACACCTTC

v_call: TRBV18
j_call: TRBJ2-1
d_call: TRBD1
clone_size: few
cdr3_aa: CASSDRGLSYNEQFF
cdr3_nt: TGTGCCAGCTCAGACAGGGGTTTATCCTACAATGAGCAGTTCTTC

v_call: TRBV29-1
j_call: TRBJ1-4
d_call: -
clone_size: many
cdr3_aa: CSAPDNGNEKLFF
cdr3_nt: TGCAGCGCTCCGGACAATGGAAATGAAAAACTGTTTTTT

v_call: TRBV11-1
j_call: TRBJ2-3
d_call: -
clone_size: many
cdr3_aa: CASSPSRGRHPLTTDTQYF
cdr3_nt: TGTGCCAGCAGCCCCTCGCGGGGGCGCCACCCTTTAACCACAGATACGCAGTATTTT

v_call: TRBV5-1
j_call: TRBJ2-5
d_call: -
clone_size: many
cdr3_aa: CASSSGGPKETQYF
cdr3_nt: TGCGCCAGCAGCTCCGGGGGGCCTAAAGAGACCCAGTACTTC

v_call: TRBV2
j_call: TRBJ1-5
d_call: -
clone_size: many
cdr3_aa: CASRRDMGNQPQHF
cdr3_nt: TGTGCCAGCAGACGGGACATGGGCAATCAGCCCCAGCATTTT

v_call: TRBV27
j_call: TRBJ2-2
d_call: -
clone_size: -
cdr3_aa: CASSPRPWVSLGRENTGELFF
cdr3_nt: TGTGCCAGCAGTCCCCGCCCATGGGTCAGCCTCGGGCGGGAGAACACCGGGGAGCTGTTTTTT

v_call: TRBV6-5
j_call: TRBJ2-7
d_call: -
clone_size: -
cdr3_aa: CASSYAPGRMSYEQYF
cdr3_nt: TGTGCCAGCAGTTACGCCCCAGGACGGATGTCCTACGAGCAGTACTTC

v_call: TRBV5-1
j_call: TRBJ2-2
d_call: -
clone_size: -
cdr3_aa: CASSFSTGELFF
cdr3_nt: TGCGCCAGCAGCTTCTCCACCGGGGAGCTGTTTTTT

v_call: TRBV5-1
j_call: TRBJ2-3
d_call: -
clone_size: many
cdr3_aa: CASSLGGSTDTQYF
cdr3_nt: TGCGCCAGCAGCTTGGGGGGCAGCACAGATACGCAGTATTTT